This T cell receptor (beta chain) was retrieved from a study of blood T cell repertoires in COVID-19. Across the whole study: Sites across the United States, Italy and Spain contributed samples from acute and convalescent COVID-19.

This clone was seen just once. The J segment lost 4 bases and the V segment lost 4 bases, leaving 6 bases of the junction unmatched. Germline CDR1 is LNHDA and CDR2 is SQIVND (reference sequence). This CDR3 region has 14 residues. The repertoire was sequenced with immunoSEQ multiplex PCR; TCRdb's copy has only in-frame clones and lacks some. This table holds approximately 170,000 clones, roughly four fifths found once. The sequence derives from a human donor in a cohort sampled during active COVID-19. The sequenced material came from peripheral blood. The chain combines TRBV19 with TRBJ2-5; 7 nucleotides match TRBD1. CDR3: CASSSLGGRETQYF. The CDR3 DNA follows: TGTGCCAGTAGTAGTCTAGGGGGCCGAGAGACCCAGTACTTC. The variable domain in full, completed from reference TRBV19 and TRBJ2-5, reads DGGITQSPKYLFRKEGQNVTLSCEQNLNHDAMYWYRQDPGQGLRLIYYSQIVNDFQKGDIAEGYSVSREKKESFPLTVTSAQKNPTAFYLCASSSLGGRETQYFGPGTRLLVL.